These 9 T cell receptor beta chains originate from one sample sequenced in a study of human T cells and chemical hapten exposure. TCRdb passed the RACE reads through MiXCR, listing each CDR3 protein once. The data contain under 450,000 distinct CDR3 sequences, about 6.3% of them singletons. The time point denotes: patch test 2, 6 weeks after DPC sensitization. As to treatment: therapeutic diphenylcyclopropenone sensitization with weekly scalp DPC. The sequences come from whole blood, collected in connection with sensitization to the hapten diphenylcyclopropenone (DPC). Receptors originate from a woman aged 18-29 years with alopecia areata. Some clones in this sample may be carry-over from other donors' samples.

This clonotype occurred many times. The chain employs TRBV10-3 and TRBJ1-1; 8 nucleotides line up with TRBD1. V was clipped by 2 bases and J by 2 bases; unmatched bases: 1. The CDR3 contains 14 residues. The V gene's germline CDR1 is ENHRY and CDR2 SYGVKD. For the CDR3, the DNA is TGTGCCATCAGTGAGGGACAGGGTAACACTGAAGCTTTCTTT. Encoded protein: CAISEGQGNTEAFF.

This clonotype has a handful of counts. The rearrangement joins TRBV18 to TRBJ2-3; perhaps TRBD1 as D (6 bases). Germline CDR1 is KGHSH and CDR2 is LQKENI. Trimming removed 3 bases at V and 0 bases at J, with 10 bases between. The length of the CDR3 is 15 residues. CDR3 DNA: TGTGCCAGCTCACCCAGGGGCTCTAGCACAGATACGCAGTATTTT. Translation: CASSPRGSSTDTQYF.

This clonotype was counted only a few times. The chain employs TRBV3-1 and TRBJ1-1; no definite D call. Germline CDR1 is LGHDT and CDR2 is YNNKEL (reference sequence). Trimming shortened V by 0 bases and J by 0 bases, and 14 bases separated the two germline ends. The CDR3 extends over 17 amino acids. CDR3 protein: CASSQEQAIFLNTEAFF. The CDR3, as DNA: TGTGCCAGCAGCCAAGAGCAGGCGATCTTTTTGAACACTGAAGCTTTCTTT.

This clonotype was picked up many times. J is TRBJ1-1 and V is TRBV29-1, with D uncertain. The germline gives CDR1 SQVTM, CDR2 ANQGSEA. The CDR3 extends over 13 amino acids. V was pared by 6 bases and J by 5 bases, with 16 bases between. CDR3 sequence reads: CSVIDALGTEAFF. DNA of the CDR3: TGCAGCGTCATAGACGCCTTGGGGACTGAAGCTTTCTTT.

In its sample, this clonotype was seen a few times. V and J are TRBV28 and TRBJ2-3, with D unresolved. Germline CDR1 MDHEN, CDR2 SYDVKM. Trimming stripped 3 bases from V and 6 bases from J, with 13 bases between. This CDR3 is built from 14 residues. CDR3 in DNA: TGTGCCAGCAGTTTTGACTTAGCCGGGGATACGCAGTATTTT. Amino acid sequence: CASSFDLAGDTQYF.

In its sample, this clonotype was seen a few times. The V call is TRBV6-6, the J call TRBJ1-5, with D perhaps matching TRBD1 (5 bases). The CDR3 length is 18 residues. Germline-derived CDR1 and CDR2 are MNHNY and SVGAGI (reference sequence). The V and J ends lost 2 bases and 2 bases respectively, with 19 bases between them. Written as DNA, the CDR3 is TGTGCCAGCAGTTACCGCCCCGCCAGGGAGGACGGCAATCAGCCCCAGCATTTT. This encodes CASSYRPAREDGNQPQHF.

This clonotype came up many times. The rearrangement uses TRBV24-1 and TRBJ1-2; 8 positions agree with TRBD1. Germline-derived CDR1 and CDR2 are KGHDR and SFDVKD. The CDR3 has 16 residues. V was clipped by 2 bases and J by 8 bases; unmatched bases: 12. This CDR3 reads CATSDSAVGQVGGYTF. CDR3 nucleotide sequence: TGTGCCACCAGTGATTCGGCAGTGGGACAGGTCGGCGGCTACACCTTC.

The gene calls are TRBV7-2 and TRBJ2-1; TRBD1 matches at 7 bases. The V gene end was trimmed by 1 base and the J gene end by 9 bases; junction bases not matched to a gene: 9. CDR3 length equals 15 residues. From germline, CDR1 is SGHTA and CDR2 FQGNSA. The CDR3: CASSLGMNRGGEQFF. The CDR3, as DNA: TGTGCCAGCAGCTTAGGGATGAACAGGGGTGGTGAGCAGTTCTTC.

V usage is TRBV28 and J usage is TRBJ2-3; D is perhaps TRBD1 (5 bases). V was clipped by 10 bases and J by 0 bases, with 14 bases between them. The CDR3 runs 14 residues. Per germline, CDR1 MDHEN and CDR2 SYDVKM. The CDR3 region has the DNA TGTGCCATCCTCGACAGTTCTAGCACAGATACGCAGTATTTT. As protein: CAILDSSSTDTQYF.